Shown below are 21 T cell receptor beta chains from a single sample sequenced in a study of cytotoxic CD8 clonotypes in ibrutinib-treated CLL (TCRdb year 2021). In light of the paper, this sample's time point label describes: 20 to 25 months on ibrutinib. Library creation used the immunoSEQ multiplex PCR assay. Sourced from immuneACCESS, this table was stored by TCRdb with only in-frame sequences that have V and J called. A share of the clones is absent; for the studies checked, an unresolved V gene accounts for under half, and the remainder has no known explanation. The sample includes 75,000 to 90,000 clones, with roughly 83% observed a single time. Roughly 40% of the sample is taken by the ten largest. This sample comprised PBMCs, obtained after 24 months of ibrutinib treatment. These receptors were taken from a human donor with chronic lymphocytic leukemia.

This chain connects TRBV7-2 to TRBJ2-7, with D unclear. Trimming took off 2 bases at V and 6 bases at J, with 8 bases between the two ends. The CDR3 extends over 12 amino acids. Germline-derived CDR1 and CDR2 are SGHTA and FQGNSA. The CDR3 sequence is CASSLPFSEQYF. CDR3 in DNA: TGTGCCAGCAGCTTACCTTTTTCCGAGCAGTACTTC.

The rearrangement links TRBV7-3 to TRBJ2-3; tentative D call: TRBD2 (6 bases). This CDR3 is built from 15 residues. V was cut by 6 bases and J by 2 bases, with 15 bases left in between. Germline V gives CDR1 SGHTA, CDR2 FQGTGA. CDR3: CASSLTGLDTDTQYF. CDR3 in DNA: TGTGCCAGCAGTTTGACGGGACTTGACACAGATACGCAGTATTTT.

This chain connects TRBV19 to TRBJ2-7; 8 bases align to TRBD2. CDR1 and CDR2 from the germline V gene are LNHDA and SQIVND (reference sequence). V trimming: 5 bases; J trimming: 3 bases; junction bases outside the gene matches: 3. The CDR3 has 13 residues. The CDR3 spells CASSAGLGYEQYF. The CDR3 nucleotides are TGTGCCAGTAGTGCGGGACTAGGCTACGAGCAGTACTTC.

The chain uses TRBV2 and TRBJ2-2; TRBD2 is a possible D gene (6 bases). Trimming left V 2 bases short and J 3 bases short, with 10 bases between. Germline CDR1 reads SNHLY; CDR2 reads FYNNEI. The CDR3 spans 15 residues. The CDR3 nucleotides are TGTGCCAGCAGTGAAACGGGGGTCTACACCGGGGAGCTGTTTTTT. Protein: CASSETGVYTGELFF.

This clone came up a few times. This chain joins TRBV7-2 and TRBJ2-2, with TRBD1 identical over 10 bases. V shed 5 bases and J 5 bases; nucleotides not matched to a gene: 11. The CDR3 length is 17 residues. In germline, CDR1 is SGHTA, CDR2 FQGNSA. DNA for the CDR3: TGTGCCAGCAGCCGATATCCGACAGGGGGCGGTACCGGGGAGCTGTTTTTT. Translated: CASSRYPTGGGTGELFF.

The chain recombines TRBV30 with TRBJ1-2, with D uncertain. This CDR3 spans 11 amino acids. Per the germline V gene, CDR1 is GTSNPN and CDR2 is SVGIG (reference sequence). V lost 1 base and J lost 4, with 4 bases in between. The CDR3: CAWSGGYGYTF. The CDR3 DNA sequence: TGTGCCTGGAGTGGTGGCTATGGCTACACCTTC.

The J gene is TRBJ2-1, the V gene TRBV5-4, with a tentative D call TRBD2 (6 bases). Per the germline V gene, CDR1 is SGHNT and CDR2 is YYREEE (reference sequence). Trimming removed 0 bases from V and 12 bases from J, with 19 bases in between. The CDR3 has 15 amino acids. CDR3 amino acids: CASSLAGLHSEVQFF. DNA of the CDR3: TGTGCCAGCAGCTTGGCGGGACTCCACTCGGAGGTGCAGTTCTTC.

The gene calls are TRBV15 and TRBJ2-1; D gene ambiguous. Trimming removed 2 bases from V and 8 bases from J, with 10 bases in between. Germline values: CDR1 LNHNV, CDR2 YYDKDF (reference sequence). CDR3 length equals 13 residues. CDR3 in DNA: TGTGCCACCAGCAGAAGGCCCTGGGATGAGCAGTTCTTC. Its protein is CATSRRPWDEQFF. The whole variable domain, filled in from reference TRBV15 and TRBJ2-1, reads DAMVIQNPRYQVTQFGKPVTLSCSQTLNHNVMYWYQQKSSQAPKLLFHYYDKDFNNEADTPDNFQSRRPNTSFCFLDIRSPGLGDTAMYLCATSRRPWDEQFFGPGTRLTVL.

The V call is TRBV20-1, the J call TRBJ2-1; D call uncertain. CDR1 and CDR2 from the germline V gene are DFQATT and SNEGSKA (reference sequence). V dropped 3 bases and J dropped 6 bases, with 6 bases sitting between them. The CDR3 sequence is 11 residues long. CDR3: CSASHPNEQFF. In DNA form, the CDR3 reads TGCAGTGCTAGCCACCCCAATGAGCAGTTCTTC.

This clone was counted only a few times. The DNA for the CDR3 is TGTGCCAGCAGAGACCAGGGGAAACAGTACTTC. This gives the protein CASRDQGKQYF. This chain connects TRBV2 to TRBJ2-7, with a possible D match to TRBD1 (6 bases). The CDR3 consists of 11 residues. Germline CDR1 SNHLY, CDR2 FYNNEI. The germline V and J ends were trimmed by 6 bases and 10 bases, with 13 bases remaining between them.

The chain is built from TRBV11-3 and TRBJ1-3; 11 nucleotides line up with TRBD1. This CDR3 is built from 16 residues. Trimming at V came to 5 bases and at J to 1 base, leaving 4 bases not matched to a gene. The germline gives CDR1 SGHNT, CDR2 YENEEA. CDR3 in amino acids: CASSQGTGGSGNTIYF. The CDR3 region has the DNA TGTGCCAGCAGCCAAGGGACAGGGGGTTCTGGAAACACCATATATTTT.

CDR3: CASSLSGGPYEQYF. For the CDR3, the DNA is TGCGCCAGCAGCTTGTCCGGGGGACCCTACGAGCAGTACTTC. The chain couples TRBV5-1 to TRBJ2-7, with a tentative D call TRBD2 (6 bases). CDR3 length equals 14 residues. V was clipped by 1 base and J by 2 bases, with 10 bases between them. The V gene's germline CDR1 is SGHRS and CDR2 YFSETQ.

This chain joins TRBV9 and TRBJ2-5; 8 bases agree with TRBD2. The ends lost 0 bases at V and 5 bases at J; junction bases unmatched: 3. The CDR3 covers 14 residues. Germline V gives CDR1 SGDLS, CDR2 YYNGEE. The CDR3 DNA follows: TGTGCCAGCAGCGTAGGGACTAGCAAGGAGACCCAGTACTTC. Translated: CASSVGTSKETQYF.

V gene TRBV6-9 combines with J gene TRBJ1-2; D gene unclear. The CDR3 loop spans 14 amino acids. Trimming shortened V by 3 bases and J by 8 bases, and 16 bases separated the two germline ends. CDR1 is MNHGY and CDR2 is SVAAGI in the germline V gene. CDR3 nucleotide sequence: TGTGCCAGCAGTTACTCCGGTAAAACGGAAGGCTACACCTTC. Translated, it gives CASSYSGKTEGYTF.

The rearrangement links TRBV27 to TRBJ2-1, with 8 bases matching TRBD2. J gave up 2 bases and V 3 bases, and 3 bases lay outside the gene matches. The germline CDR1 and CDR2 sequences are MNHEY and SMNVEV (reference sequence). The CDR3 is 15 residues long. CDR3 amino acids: CASSFSREAYNEQFF. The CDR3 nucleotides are TGTGCCAGCAGTTTTTCGCGGGAGGCCTACAATGAGCAGTTCTTC.

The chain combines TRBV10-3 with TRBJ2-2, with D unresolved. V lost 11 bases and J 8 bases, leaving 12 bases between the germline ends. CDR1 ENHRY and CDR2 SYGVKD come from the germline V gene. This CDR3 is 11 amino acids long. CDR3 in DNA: TGTGCCGTCCGGAGTGCGGGGGAGCTGTTTTTT. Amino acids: CAVRSAGELFF.

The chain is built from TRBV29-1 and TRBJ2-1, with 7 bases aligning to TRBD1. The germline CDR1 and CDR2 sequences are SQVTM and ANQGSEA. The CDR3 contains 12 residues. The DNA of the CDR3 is TGCAGGGGACAGAGCTCCTACAATGAGCAGTTCTTC. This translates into CRGQSSYNEQFF.

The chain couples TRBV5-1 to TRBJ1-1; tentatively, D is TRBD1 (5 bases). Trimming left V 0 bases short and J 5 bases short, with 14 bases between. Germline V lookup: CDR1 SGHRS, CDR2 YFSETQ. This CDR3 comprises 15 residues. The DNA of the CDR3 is TGCGCCAGCAGCTTGGAGGGCAGGGCAGATACTGAAGCTTTCTTT. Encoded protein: CASSLEGRADTEAFF.

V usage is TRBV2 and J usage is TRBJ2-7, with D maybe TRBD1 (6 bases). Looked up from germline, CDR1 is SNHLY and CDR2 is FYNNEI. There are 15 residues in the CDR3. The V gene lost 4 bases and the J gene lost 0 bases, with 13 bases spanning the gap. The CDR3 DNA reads TGTGCCAGCAGTGGCACAGGGACCCCCTCCTACGAGCAGTACTTC. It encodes CASSGTGTPSYEQYF.

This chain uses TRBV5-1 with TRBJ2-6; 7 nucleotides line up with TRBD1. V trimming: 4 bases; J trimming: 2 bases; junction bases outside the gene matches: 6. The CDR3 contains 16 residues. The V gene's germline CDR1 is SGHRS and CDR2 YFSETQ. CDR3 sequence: CASSQGQETGANVLTF. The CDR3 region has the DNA TGCGCCAGCAGCCAAGGACAGGAGACTGGGGCCAACGTCCTGACTTTC.

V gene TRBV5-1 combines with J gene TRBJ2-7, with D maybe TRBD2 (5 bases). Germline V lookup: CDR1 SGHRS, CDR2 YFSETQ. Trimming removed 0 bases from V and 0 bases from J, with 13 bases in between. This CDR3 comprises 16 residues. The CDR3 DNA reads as TGCGCCAGCAGCTTGGGGGGAGATTACCACTCCTACGAGCAGTACTTC. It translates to CASSLGGDYHSYEQYF.